Below, 5 T cell receptor beta chains from the same sample are listed, as sequenced in a study of Graves' ophthalmopathy and Graves' hyperthyroidism. Amplification of TCR beta CDR3 regions used RNA transcripts. RT-PCR in the first round used HTBI primers; a second-round multiplex PCR followed. TCRdb re-analysed the multiplex PCR reads in MiXCR, keeping a single row per CDR3 protein. The data hold 650,000 to 800,000 distinct CDR3 sequences, with just over 40% observed a single time. Sequences were obtained from peripheral blood. These receptors all stem from an adult man with Graves' ophthalmopathy.

Turning to this clonotype: This may come from a read error, since a much larger clone is one base off. The chain joins TRBV4-3 to TRBJ1-2; maybe TRBD1 (6 bases). The CDR3 sequence is 13 residues long. Trimming stripped 1 base from V and 12 bases from J, with 15 bases between. Germline V gives CDR1 LGHNA, CDR2 YSLEER. CDR3: CASSQALQGNNTF. CDR3 sequence (DNA): TGCGCCAGCAGCCAAGCCCTACAGGGAAACAACACCTTC.

J is TRBJ1-1 and V is TRBV10-3, with TRBD1 matching 10 bases. Germline V gene data show CDR1 as ENHRY and CDR2 as SYGVKD. The CDR3 runs 15 residues. V lost 8 bases to trimming and J lost 6 bases; unmatched junction nucleotides: 12. CDR3 sequence: CAIGSPGQGTAEAFF. The CDR3 nucleotides read TGTGCCATCGGCTCACCGGGACAGGGGACCGCTGAAGCTTTCTTT.

The V and J genes are TRBV29-1 and TRBJ2-7; a weak D match, TRBD1 (6 bases). Trimming took off 7 bases at V and 3 bases at J, with 13 bases between the two ends. Germline loops: CDR1 SQVTM, CDR2 ANQGSEA. CDR3 length equals 12 residues. The CDR3 region is CSATDSHYEQYF. DNA of the CDR3: TGCAGCGCCACGGACAGCCACTACGAGCAGTACTTC.

On this clonotype itself: A much larger clone sits a single nucleotide away, making a read error possible. This sequence joins TRBV7-1 and TRBJ2-7; 7 nucleotides line up with TRBD2. TRBV7-1 belongs to the ORF category, with a function that is uncertain. After removal of 2 bases from V and 6 bases from J, the junction contained 22 bases not matched to a gene. The CDR3 spans 19 residues. The CDR3 protein is CASSSPIARDYGARGEQYF. The CDR3 DNA is TGTGCCAGCAGCTCACCCATCGCGCGGGACTACGGGGCGCGCGGCGAGCAGTACTTC.

This clonotype has ten or more counts. This sequence joins TRBV12-3 or TRBV12-4 and TRBJ2-5; D is undetermined. The length of the CDR3 is 12 residues. V lost 5 bases, J lost 4 bases, and 8 bases lay in between. The chain's CDR3 is CASSPPLETQYF. The CDR3 DNA reads as TGTGCCAGCAGTCCCCCCCTAGAGACCCAGTACTTC.